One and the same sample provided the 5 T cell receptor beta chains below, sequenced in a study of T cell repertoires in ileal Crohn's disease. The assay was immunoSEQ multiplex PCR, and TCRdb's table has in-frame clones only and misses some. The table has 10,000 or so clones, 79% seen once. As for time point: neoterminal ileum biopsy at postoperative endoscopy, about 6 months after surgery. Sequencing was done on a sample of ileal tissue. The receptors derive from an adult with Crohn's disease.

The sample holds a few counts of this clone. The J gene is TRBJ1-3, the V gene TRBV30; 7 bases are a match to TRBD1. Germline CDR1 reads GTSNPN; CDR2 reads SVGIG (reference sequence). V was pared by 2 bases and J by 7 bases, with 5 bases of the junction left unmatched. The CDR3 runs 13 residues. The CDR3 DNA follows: TGTGCCTGGAGTCGTACCAGGGGGAACACCATATATTTT. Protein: CAWSRTRGNTIYF.

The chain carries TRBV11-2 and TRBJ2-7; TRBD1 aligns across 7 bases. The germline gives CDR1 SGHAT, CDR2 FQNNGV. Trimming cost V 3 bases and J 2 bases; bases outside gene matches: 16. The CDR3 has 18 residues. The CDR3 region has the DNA TGTGCCAGCAGCTTCAGACCGGGACAGATTATTCTTACCTACGAGCAGTACTTC. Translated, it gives CASSFRPGQIILTYEQYF.

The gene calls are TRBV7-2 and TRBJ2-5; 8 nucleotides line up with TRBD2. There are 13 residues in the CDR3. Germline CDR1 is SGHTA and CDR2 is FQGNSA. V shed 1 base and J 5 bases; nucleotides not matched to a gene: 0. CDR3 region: CASSLGLAETQYF. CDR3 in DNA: TGTGCCAGCAGCTTAGGACTAGCGGAGACCCAGTACTTC.

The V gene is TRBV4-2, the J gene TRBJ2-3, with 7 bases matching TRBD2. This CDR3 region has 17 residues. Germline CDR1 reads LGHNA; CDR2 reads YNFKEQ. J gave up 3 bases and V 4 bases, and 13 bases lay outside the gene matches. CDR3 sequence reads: CASSPATSVMGTDTQYF. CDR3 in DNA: TGTGCCAGCAGCCCGGCCACTAGCGTCATGGGGACAGATACGCAGTATTTT.

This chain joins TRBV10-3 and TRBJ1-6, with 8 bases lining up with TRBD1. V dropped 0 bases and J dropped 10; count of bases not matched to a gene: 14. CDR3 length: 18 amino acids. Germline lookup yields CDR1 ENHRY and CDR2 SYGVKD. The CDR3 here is CAISESGQGAATLSPLHF. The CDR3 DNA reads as TGTGCCATCAGTGAGTCGGGCCAGGGGGCGGCTACCCTATCACCCCTCCACTTT.